A single sample gave rise to the 24 T cell receptor beta chains below, sequenced in a study of T cell responses to AZD1222 COVID-19 vaccine. Method: immunoSEQ multiplex PCR; TCRdb's copy keeps in-frame clones and lacks some. This table holds 120,000 or so clones, over 75% found once. The specimen was peripheral blood, collected 28 days after the second dose of the MenACWY control vaccine. These receptors were taken from an adult who received the MenACWY meningococcal vaccine as a control.

This rearrangement joins TRBV28 to TRBJ1-2; TRBD1 agrees at 11 bases. This CDR3 spans 16 amino acids. Germline-derived CDR1 and CDR2 are MDHEN and SYDVKM. Trimming removed 4 bases from V and 0 bases from J; junction bases left unmatched: 4. The CDR3 sequence is CASSSRTGGSNYGYTF. CDR3 nucleotide sequence: TGTGCCAGCAGTTCCAGGACAGGGGGCTCTAACTATGGCTACACCTTC.

The CDR3 loop reads CASRADRGEAFF. CDR3 in DNA: TGTGCCAGCAGGGCCGACAGGGGGGAAGCTTTCTTT. This chain links TRBV12-3 or TRBV12-4 with TRBJ1-1, with 9 bases matching TRBD1. The V and J ends lost 6 bases and 8 bases, in that order; junction bases with no gene match: 4. The CDR3 is 12 residues long.

The chain employs TRBV19 and TRBJ2-3; 7 nucleotides line up with TRBD2. After removal of 5 bases from V and 6 bases from J, the junction contained 11 bases not matched to a gene. The germline V gene has CDR1 LNHDA and CDR2 SQIVND (reference sequence). The CDR3 spans 15 residues. The chain's CDR3 is CASSGGLVRRDTQYF. CDR3 bases: TGTGCCAGTAGTGGAGGACTAGTGAGACGGGATACGCAGTATTTT.

This clone was found a few times. The rearrangement joins TRBV27 to TRBJ1-1; 7 nucleotides line up with TRBD1. The CDR3 covers 12 residues. Germline V gene lookup returns CDR1 MNHEY and CDR2 SMNVEV (reference sequence). Unmatched junction bases numbered 5, after V lost 4 bases and J lost 9 bases. CDR3 DNA sequence: TGTGCCAGCAGTTCCCACAGGGGCCAAGCTTTCTTT. This translates into CASSSHRGQAFF.

The rearrangement links TRBV6-6 to TRBJ2-7; no clear D. Trimming stripped 2 bases from V and 7 bases from J, with 12 bases between. Germline-derived CDR1 and CDR2 are MNHNY and SVGAGI (reference sequence). This CDR3 has 13 residues. In DNA, the CDR3 is TGTGCCAGCAGTTACGGAGACTCTGGGGAGCAGTACGTC. Amino acids: CASSYGDSGEQYV.

J is TRBJ1-1 and V is TRBV10-2; possible D gene TRBD1, 5 bases. Trimming took 4 bases from V and 5 from J, leaving 11 bases between them. The CDR3 covers 13 residues. The germline V gene has CDR1 WSHSY and CDR2 SAAADI. CDR3 in amino acids: CASSAGDSTEAFF. The CDR3 DNA is TGCGCCAGCAGTGCTGGGGACTCGACTGAAGCTTTCTTT.

A word on this clone: One end of the junction fails to match germline, which may point to a read error. The chain joins TRBV7-9 to TRBJ1-2; D is undetermined. CDR3 length equals 13 residues. Per germline, CDR1 SEHNR and CDR2 FQNEAQ (reference sequence). The DNA of the CDR3 is TGTGCCAGCAGCTTAGTCGTCCCGGGTACCTACGCCTTC. This encodes CASSLVVPGTYAF.

The chain recombines TRBV4-2 with TRBJ2-2; no clear D. Germline values: CDR1 LGHNA, CDR2 YNFKEQ. The CDR3 runs 14 residues. V was cut by 4 bases and J by 7 bases, with 13 bases left in between. The CDR3 region is CASSRSPGNGELFF. CDR3 nucleotide sequence: TGTGCCAGCAGCCGATCCCCCGGTAACGGGGAGCTGTTTTTT.

The chain uses TRBV28 and TRBJ1-1; weak D call: TRBD1 (5 bases). The CDR3 is 13 residues long. The germline V and J ends were trimmed by 5 bases and 7 bases, with 14 bases remaining between them. Germline CDR1 is MDHEN and CDR2 is SYDVKM. Here the CDR3 DNA reads TGTGCCAGCAGTACAATGACAGAAGGTGAAGCTTTCTTT. Residues: CASSTMTEGEAFF.

The chain couples TRBV15 to TRBJ1-1; weak D call: TRBD1 (6 bases). There are 14 residues in the CDR3. Germline lookup yields CDR1 LNHNV and CDR2 YYDKDF (reference sequence). Trimming removed 4 bases at V and 1 base at J, with 10 bases between. CDR3 sequence: CATSTGQPNTEAFF. The CDR3 DNA follows: TGTGCCACCAGCACCGGACAGCCGAACACTGAAGCTTTCTTT.

This sequence joins TRBV5-1 and TRBJ1-1, with no clear D. The ends were cut back, 2 bases at V and 4 bases at J, with 12 bases in the middle. This CDR3 contains 14 residues. Germline V lookup: CDR1 SGHRS, CDR2 YFSETQ. CDR3 protein: CASSLTLEGTEAFF. CDR3 DNA sequence: TGCGCCAGCAGCTTAACCCTGGAAGGCACTGAAGCTTTCTTT.

The chain uses TRBV16 and TRBJ2-5; D gene unclear. The germline V gene has CDR1 KGHSY and CDR2 FQNENV. V dropped 0 bases and J dropped 0 bases, with 8 bases sitting between them. This CDR3 is built from 15 residues. The CDR3 loop is CASSQSAQNQETQYF. The DNA of the CDR3 is TGTGCCAGCAGCCAATCTGCACAGAACCAAGAGACCCAGTACTTC.

This chain links TRBV2 with TRBJ1-5; 8 nucleotides match TRBD1. Unmatched junction bases numbered 1, after V lost 3 bases and J lost 3 bases. Germline V gene data show CDR1 as SNHLY and CDR2 as FYNNEI. The length of the CDR3 is 14 residues. In nucleotides, the CDR3 is TGTGCCAGCAGTGAGGGACAGGTCAATCAGCCCCAGCATTTT. Protein: CASSEGQVNQPQHF.

This clone was recorded only once. The rearrangement joins TRBV11-2 to TRBJ1-4, with unresolved D. The length of the CDR3 is 14 residues. The ends were cut back, 1 base at V and 0 bases at J, with 3 bases in the middle. Germline lookup yields CDR1 SGHAT and CDR2 FQNNGV. This CDR3 is CASSLAATNEKLFF. The DNA of the CDR3 is TGTGCCAGCAGCTTAGCAGCAACTAATGAAAAACTGTTTTTT.

CDR3 amino acids: CASSPPELNTEAFF. CDR3 DNA: TGTGCCAGCTCACCACCGGAACTGAACACTGAAGCTTTCTTT. The chain combines TRBV18 with TRBJ1-1; D not resolved. There are 14 residues in the CDR3. Trimming cost V 0 bases and J 0 bases, with 5 bases left between them. From germline, CDR1 is KGHSH and CDR2 LQKENI.

The chain has TRBV12-3 or TRBV12-4 and TRBJ2-1; the D gene is possibly TRBD2 (5 bases). The CDR3 sequence is 11 residues long. Trimming cost V 7 bases and J 9 bases, with 10 bases left between them. This CDR3 reads CASTGRGEQFF. CDR3 in DNA: TGTGCCAGCACCGGACGGGGTGAGCAGTTCTTC.

V usage is TRBV28 and J usage is TRBJ2-1, with TRBD2 matching 7 bases. Trimming at V came to 7 bases and at J to 9 bases, leaving 15 bases not matched to a gene. This CDR3 is built from 15 residues. The germline V gene encodes CDR1 MDHEN and CDR2 SYDVKM. CDR3 region: CASTPWGGGPGEQFF. The CDR3, as DNA: TGTGCCAGCACCCCCTGGGGGGGAGGGCCGGGTGAGCAGTTCTTC.

The chain joins TRBV13 to TRBJ2-7, with D maybe TRBD1 (5 bases). The V gene lost 7 bases and the J gene lost 4 bases, with 14 bases spanning the gap. This CDR3 has 13 amino acids. CDR1 is PRHDT, CDR2 FYEKMQ, per germline (reference sequence). This chain's CDR3 is CASKPSGWYEQYF. The CDR3 DNA is TGTGCCAGCAAGCCGTCAGGGTGGTACGAGCAGTACTTC.

The chain couples TRBV12-5 to TRBJ2-7; weak D call: TRBD1 (5 bases). The CDR3 consists of 13 residues. Germline V gene data show CDR1 as LGHNT and CDR2 as FRNRAP. Between the trimmed V and J ends, which lost 7 bases and 1 base, there was a span of 11 bases. The CDR3 DNA reads TGTGCTAGTGCCCAAACAGGTTCCTACGAGCAGTACGTC. Translating gives CASAQTGSYEQYV.

V and J are TRBV5-4 and TRBJ1-1, with 9 bases matching TRBD1. The CDR3 is 16 residues long. The J segment lost 4 bases and the V segment lost 4 bases, leaving 11 bases of the junction unmatched. Per germline, CDR1 SGHNT and CDR2 YYREEE (reference sequence). The CDR3 DNA is TGTGCCAGCAGCGGGACAGGGAAGATTAATCGCACTGAAGCTTTCTTT. Translated, it gives CASSGTGKINRTEAFF.

The chain employs TRBV30 and TRBJ1-1; D gene ambiguous. Germline V CDR1 and CDR2: GTSNPN, SVGIG (reference sequence). V dropped 4 bases and J dropped 4 bases, with 7 bases sitting between them. This CDR3 is 11 amino acids long. The CDR3 loop reads CAWTIGTEAFF. CDR3 in DNA: TGTGCCTGGACGATCGGCACTGAAGCTTTCTTT.

This clone appeared a few times. The chain recombines TRBV9 with TRBJ2-3; D is ambiguous. V lost 2 bases, J lost 1 base, and 11 bases lay in between. The CDR3 is made up of 15 amino acids. Looked up from germline, CDR1 is SGDLS and CDR2 is YYNGEE. CDR3 coding DNA: TGTGCCAGCAGCGTTCGGGTAGAGGGCACAGATACGCAGTATTTT. Translating it yields CASSVRVEGTDTQYF.

The rearrangement uses TRBV6-5 and TRBJ2-5; 9 bases line up with TRBD2. Germline CDR1 reads MNHEY; CDR2 reads SVGAGI. This CDR3 has 14 amino acids. The ends lost 6 bases at V and 3 bases at J; junction bases unmatched: 5. CDR3 loop: CASSTASGEETQYF. CDR3 sequence (DNA): TGTGCCAGCAGCACCGCTAGCGGGGAAGAGACCCAGTACTTC.

V is TRBV24-1 and J is TRBJ1-2, with D possibly TRBD1 on 5 matching bases. Germline V gene sequence: CDR1 KGHDR, CDR2 SFDVKD. The CDR3 contains 13 residues. V lost 4 bases to trimming and J lost 5 bases, with 10 bases between them. This CDR3 is CATSDGTVYGYTF. CDR3 DNA: TGTGCCACCAGTGACGGGACCGTTTATGGCTACACCTTC.